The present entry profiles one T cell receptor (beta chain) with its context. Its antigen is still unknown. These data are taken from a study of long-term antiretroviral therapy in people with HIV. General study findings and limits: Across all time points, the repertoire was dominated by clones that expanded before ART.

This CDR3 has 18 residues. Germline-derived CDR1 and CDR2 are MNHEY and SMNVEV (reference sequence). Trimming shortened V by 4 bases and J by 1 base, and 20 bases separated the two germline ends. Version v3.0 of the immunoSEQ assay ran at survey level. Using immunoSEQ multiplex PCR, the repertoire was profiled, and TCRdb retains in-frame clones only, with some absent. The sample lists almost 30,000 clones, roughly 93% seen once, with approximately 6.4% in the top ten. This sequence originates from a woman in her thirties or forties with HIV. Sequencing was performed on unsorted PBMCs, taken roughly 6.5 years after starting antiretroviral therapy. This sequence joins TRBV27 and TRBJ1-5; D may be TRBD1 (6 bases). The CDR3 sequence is CASSSTGGGGKSNQPQHF. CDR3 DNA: TGTGCCAGCAGTTCCACCGGGGGAGGGGGAAAAAGCAATCAGCCCCAGCATTTT.